This T cell receptor beta chain was found in a study of shared clonotypes between healthy human individuals. This clone turned up a few times. The antigen is undetermined. Germline V gives CDR1 GTSNPN, CDR2 SVGIG (reference sequence). The CDR3 extends over 17 amino acids. The V and J ends lost 0 bases and 4 bases respectively, with 19 bases between them. Assay: immunoSEQ multiplex PCR; the TCRdb copy retains only in-frame clones and omits some. The sample shows over a million clones, 70% to 80% of them seen only once. General study findings and limits: An anticipated effect of sequencing depth on clonotype sharing among donors was recognized. Non-shared clonotypes had lower generation probabilities than those shared by all four donors.

The chain combines TRBV30 with TRBJ1-3; the D is unclear. This TCR derives from a young man in good health. Some clones in this sample may be carry-over from other donors' samples. Sequencing was done on a sample of memory CD4+ T cells from PBMCs. The subset denotes: CD45RA-negative fraction. The CDR3 nucleotides are TGTGCCTGGAGTGTACCCCCAAATCGTTTTAGGGGAAACACCATATATTTT. The encoded protein is CAWSVPPNRFRGNTIYF.